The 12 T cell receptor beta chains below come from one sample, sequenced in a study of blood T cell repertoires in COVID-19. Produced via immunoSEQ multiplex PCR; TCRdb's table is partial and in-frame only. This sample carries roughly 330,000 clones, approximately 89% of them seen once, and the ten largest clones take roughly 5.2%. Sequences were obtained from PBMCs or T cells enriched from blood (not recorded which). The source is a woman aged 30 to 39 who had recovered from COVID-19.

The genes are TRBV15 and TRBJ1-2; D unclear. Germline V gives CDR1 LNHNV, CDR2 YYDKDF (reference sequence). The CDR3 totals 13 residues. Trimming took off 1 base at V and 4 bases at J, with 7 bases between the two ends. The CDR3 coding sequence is TGTGCCACCAGCAGAGCGGGTCTCTATGGCTACACCTTC. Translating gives CATSRAGLYGYTF.

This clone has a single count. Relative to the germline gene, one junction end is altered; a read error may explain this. CDR3 sequence (DNA): TGTGCCAGCAGTTACAGGGGGCCTGGAAACACTATATATTTT. Protein product: CASSYRGPGNTIYF. The V and J genes are TRBV6-5 and TRBJ1-3; TRBD1 matches 7 bases. Germline CDR1 is MNHEY and CDR2 is SVGAGI. The CDR3 runs to 14 residues.

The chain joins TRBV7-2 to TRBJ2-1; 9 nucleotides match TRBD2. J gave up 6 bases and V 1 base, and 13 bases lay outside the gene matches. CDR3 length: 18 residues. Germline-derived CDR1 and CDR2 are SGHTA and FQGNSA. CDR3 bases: TGTGCCAGCAGCTTAGTGAGTGTTCTTGGCGGGGGGGCCAATGAGCAGTTCTTC. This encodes CASSLVSVLGGGANEQFF.

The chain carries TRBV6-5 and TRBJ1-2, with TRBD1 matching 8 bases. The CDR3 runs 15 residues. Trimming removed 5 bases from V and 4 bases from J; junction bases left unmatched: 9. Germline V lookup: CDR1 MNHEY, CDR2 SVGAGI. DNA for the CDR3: TGTGCCAGCAGTAGAGCACAGGGGGTGGGCTATGGCTACACCTTC. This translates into CASSRAQGVGYGYTF.

CDR3 bases: TGCGCCAGCAGCCGTACTGGAGGGTTACAAGAGACCCAGTACTTC. It specifies CASSRTGGLQETQYF. The chain employs TRBV5-1 and TRBJ2-5; perhaps TRBD2 as D (6 bases). Looked up from germline, CDR1 is SGHRS and CDR2 is YFSETQ. The CDR3 contains 15 residues. Between the trimmed V and J ends, which lost 4 bases and 2 bases, there was a span of 15 bases.

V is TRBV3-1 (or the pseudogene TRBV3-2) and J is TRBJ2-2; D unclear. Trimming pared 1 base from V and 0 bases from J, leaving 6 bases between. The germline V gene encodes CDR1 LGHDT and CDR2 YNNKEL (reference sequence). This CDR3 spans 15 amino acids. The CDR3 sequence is CASSQGPANTGELFF. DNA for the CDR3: TGTGCCAGCAGCCAAGGTCCAGCGAACACCGGGGAGCTGTTTTTT.

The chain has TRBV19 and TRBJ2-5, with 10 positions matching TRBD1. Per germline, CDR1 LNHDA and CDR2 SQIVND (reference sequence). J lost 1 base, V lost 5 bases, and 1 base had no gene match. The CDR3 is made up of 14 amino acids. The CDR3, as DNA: TGTGCCAGTAGTTGGACAGGGGGCCAAGAGACCCAGTACTTC. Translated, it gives CASSWTGGQETQYF.

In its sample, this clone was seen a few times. The CDR3, as DNA: TGCAGTGCCAGAACCGGGGCTGAAGCTTTCTTT. This gives the protein CSARTGAEAFF. V usage is TRBV20-1 and J usage is TRBJ1-1, with D unresolved. The ends were cut back, 6 bases at V and 6 bases at J, with 11 bases in the middle. This CDR3 region has 11 residues. Germline lookup yields CDR1 DFQATT and CDR2 SNEGSKA (reference sequence).

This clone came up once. The DNA for the CDR3 is TGCGCCAGCAGCCTAAGAGGAGTGGCGGAAGTCAACGCAACTAATGAAAAACTGTTTTTT. It codes for CASSLRGVAEVNATNEKLFF. The chain employs TRBV4-1 and TRBJ1-4; unclear D gene. With 4 bases removed from V and 0 bases from J, the gap between germline ends came to 24 bases. Germline loops: CDR1 MGHRA, CDR2 YSYEKL. This CDR3 is built from 20 residues.

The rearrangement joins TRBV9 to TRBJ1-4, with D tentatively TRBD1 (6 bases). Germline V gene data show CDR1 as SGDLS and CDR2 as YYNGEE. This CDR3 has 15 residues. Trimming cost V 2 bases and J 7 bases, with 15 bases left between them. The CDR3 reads CASSVATGQGEKLFF. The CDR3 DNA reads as TGTGCCAGCAGCGTTGCTACAGGGCAGGGTGAAAAACTGTTTTTT. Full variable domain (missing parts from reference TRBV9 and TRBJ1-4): DSGVTQTPKHLITATGQRVTLRCSPRSGDLSVYWYQQSLDQGLQFLIQYYNGEERAKGNILERFSAQQFPDLHSELNLSSLELGDSALYFCASSVATGQGEKLFFGSGTQLSVL.

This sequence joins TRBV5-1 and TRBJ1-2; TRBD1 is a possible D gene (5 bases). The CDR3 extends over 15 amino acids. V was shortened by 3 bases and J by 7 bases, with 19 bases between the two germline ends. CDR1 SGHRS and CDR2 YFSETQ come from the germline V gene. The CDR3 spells CASSSPSGSRSGYTF. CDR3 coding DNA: TGCGCCAGCAGCTCGCCCTCAGGGTCGCGGAGTGGCTACACCTTC.

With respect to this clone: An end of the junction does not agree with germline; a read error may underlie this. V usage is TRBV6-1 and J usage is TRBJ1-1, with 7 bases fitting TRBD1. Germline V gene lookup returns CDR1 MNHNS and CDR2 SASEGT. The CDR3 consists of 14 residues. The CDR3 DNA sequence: TGTGCCAGCAGGGAAGAGACAGGGCAGGCTGAAGCTTTCTTT. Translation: CASREETGQAEAFF.